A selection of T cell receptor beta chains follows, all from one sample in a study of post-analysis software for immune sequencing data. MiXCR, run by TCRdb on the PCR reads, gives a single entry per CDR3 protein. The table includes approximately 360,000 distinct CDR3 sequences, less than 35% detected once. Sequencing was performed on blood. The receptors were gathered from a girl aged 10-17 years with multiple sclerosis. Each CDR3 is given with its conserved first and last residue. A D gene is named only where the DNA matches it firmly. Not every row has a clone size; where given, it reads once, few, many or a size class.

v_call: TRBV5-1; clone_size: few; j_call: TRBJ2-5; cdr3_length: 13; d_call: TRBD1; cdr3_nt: TGCGCCAGTAACCGGGACAGGGGAGAGACCCAGTACTTC; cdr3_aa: CASNRDRGETQYF
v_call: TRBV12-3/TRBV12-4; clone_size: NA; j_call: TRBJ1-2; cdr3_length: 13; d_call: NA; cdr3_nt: TGTGCCAGCAATTTTCGGGATTTGAGCGGCTACACCTTC; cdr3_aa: CASNFRDLSGYTF
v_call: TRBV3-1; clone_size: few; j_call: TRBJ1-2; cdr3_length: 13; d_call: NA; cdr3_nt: TGTGCCAGCAGCCTCCCAAAGGGTTATGGCTACACCTTC; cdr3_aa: CASSLPKGYGYTF
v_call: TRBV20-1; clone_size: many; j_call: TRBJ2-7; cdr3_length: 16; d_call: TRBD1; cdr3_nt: TGCAGTGCTAATGGATTCGGGACAGGGGGCATCTACGAGCAGTACTTC; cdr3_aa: CSANGFGTGGIYEQYF
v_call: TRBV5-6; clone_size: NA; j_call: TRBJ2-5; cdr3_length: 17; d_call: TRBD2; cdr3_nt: TGTGCCAGCAGCTTGACTAGCGGGGATTGGTACCAAGAGACCCAGTACTTC; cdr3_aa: CASSLTSGDWYQETQYF
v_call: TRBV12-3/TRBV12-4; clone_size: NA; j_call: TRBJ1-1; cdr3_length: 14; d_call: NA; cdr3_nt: TGTGCCAGCAGCTGGACGGGGGGTTACACTGAAGCTTTCTTT; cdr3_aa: CASSWTGGYTEAFF
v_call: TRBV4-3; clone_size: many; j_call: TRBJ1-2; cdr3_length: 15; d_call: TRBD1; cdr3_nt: TGCGCCAGCAGCCAAGGACAGGGGGAGGCCTATGGCTACACCTTC; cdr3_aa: CASSQGQGEAYGYTF
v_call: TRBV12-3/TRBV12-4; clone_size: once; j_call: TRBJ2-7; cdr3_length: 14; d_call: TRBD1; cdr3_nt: TGTGCCAGCAGTTTAGCGCGGGACAGGCCCATCCCGTACTTC; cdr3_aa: CASSLARDRPIPYF
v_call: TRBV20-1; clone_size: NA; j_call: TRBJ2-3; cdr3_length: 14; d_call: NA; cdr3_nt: TGCAGTGCTAGAGATCCGATTGGAACAGATACGCAGTATTTT; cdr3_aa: CSARDPIGTDTQYF
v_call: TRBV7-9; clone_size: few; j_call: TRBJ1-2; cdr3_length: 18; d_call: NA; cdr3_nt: TGTGCCAGCAGCTTTACTCCCCGAGGGGCAGCAGCTAACTATGGCTACACCTTC; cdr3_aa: CASSFTPRGAAANYGYTF
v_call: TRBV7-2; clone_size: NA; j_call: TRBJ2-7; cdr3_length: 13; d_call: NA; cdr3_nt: TGTGCCAGCAGCCCGTTTGGGGGATACGAGCAGTACTTC; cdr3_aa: CASSPFGGYEQYF
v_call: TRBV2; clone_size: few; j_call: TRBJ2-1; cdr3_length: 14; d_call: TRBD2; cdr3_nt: TGTGCCAGCAGGGCTGAGGGGAGGGGCACTGAGCAGTTCTTC; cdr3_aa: CASRAEGRGTEQFF
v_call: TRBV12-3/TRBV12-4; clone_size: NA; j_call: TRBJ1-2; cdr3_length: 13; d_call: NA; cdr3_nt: TGTGCCAGCAGTGCACAGGCCGAGACTGGCTACACCTTC; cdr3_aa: CASSAQAETGYTF
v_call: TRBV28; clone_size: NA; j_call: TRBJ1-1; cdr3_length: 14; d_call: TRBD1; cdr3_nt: TGTGCCAGCAGTTTCGGGACAGGGAATACTGAAGCTTTCTTT; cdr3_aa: CASSFGTGNTEAFF
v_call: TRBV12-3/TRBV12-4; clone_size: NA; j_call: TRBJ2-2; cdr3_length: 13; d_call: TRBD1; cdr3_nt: TGTGCCAGCATTCAGGGGGACACCGGGGAGCTGTTTTTT; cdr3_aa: CASIQGDTGELFF
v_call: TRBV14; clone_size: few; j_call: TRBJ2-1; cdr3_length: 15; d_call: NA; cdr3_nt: TGTGCCAGCAGCCAAACCTCAGGAGAATACAATGAGCAGTTCTTC; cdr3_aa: CASSQTSGEYNEQFF